These T cell receptor beta chains were read from a single sample in a study of radiotherapy plus CTLA-4 blockade in lung cancer. Method: immunoSEQ multiplex PCR; TCRdb's copy keeps in-frame clones and lacks some. Of around 22,000 clones listed, around 71% are singletons. The specimen was peripheral blood, collected from a patient treated with radiotherapy plus ipilimumab. The receptor source for this set is a human donor with non-small cell lung cancer whose response to radiotherapy plus ipilimumab could not be evaluated. Each CDR3 is given with its conserved first and last residue. The order of the fields is CDR3 protein, CDR3 DNA, V gene, J gene, clone size, D gene. D genes are given only for firm matches. Not every row has a clone size; where given, it reads once, few, many or a size class.

CAWSHRGLNQPQHF	TGTGCCTGGAGCCACAGGGGGCTCAATCAGCCCCAGCATTTT	TRBV30	TRBJ1-5	few	TRBD1
CATRGGENEKLFF	TGCGCCACCAGGGGTGGAGAAAATGAAAAACTGTTTTTT	TRBV5-1	TRBJ1-4	NA	NA
CASSDRGRVSEQYF	TGTGCCAGCAGTGACAGGGGGCGCGTCTCCGAGCAGTACTTC	TRBV2	TRBJ2-7	NA	TRBD1
CASSLRGLGSETQYF	TGTGCCAGCAGCTTGCGAGGACTAGGTTCCGAGACCCAGTACTTC	TRBV5-4	TRBJ2-5	NA	TRBD2
CATSRAGEGEKLFF	TGTGCCACCAGCAGGGCAGGGGAGGGAGAAAAACTGTTTTTT	TRBV15	TRBJ1-4	NA	NA
CASSLSGVRQETQYF	TGTGCCAGCAGCCTTAGCGGGGTTAGACAAGAGACCCAGTACTTC	TRBV11-2	TRBJ2-5	NA	TRBD2
CASSSTSGAQETQYF	TGTGCCAGCAGCTCGACTAGCGGGGCACAAGAGACCCAGTACTTC	TRBV7-2	TRBJ2-5	NA	TRBD2
CASSLGPNSGANVLTF	TGCGCCAGCAGCTTGGGCCCTAACTCTGGGGCCAACGTCCTGACTTTC	TRBV5-1	TRBJ2-6	NA	NA
CASSLGAISYEQYF	TGTGCCAGCAGCTTGGGGGCCATCTCCTACGAGCAGTACTTC	TRBV7-2	TRBJ2-7	NA	NA
CASSLEAGNSYEQYF	TGTGCCAGCAGCTTAGAAGCGGGGAACTCCTACGAGCAGTACTTC	TRBV7-3	TRBJ2-7	NA	TRBD2
CASSFRDRRYNEQFF	TGTGCCAGCAGCTTCCGGGACAGGAGATACAATGAGCAGTTCTTC	TRBV5-6	TRBJ2-1	NA	TRBD1
CASSLGASYEQYF	TGTGCCAGCAGCTTGGGGGCCTCCTACGAGCAGTACTTC	TRBV5-6	TRBJ2-7	NA	NA
CASSNDRRREAFF	TGTGCCAGCAGCAATGACAGGAGGAGGGAAGCTTTCTTT	TRBV11-1	TRBJ1-1	NA	NA
CASSEASGTLGNWPQHF	TGTGCCAGCAGTGAAGCGTCCGGGACACTCGGCAATTGGCCCCAGCATTTT	TRBV2	TRBJ1-5	NA	NA
CASSPGQNTEAFF	TGTGCCAGCTCACCGGGACAGAACACTGAAGCTTTCTTT	TRBV18	TRBJ1-1	few	NA
CASSLYSGSSYNEQFF	TGTGCCAGCAGTTTATATAGCGGCAGCTCCTACAATGAGCAGTTCTTC	TRBV27	TRBJ2-1	NA	NA
CASRDGTGGPGELFF	TGTGCCAGCAGAGACGGGACAGGGGGCCCCGGGGAGCTGTTTTTT	TRBV2	TRBJ2-2	NA	TRBD1
CASSLGSGTSALSEQFF	TGTGCCAGCAGCCTAGGATCCGGGACTAGCGCTTTAAGTGAGCAGTTCTTC	TRBV7-3	TRBJ2-1	few	TRBD2
CASSVGQGFNEQFF	TGTGCCAGCAGCGTGGGACAGGGATTCAATGAGCAGTTCTTC	TRBV9	TRBJ2-1	NA	TRBD1
CASSEQPAGATGQPQHF	TGTGCCAGCAGTGAACAACCGGCAGGGGCCACCGGGCAGCCCCAGCATTTT	TRBV6-1	TRBJ1-5	NA	NA
CASSLEVGAFHQGTQYF	TGTGCCAGCAGCTTAGAAGTGGGGGCCTTTCACCAGGGGACCCAGTACTTC	TRBV7-6	TRBJ2-5	NA	NA
CASSQGARYNEQFF	TGTGCCAGCAGTCAGGGGGCGCGTTACAATGAGCAGTTCTTC	TRBV27	TRBJ2-1	NA	TRBD1
CASSSQLNTEAFF	TGTGCCAGCAGTTCTCAGTTGAACACTGAAGCTTTCTTT	TRBV6-5	TRBJ1-1	NA	NA
CSAGLARRETQYF	TGCAGCGCCGGACTAGCGCGCCGAGAGACCCAGTACTTC	TRBV29-1	TRBJ2-5	NA	TRBD2
CASSTSSGSLTDTQYF	TGTGCCAGCAGCACCTCGAGCGGGAGCCTCACAGATACGCAGTATTTT	TRBV5-4	TRBJ2-3	NA	TRBD2
CANRDRGTYEQYF	TGTGCCAACCGGGACAGGGGAACCTACGAGCAGTACTTC	TRBV5-6	TRBJ2-7	NA	TRBD1
CASSLDSGVNTEAFF	TGTGCCAGCAGCTTAGATTCGGGGGTTAACACTGAAGCTTTCTTT	TRBV7-8	TRBJ1-1	NA	NA
CASSDTYTGPYGYTF	TGTGCCAGCAGTGATACTTATACAGGGCCCTATGGCTACACCTTC	TRBV6-1	TRBJ1-2	NA	NA
CASSVGAGTYEQYF	TGTGCCAGCAGCGTAGGAGCGGGAACCTACGAGCAGTACTTC	TRBV9	TRBJ2-7	NA	TRBD2
CASSVRQGNYGYTF	TGTGCCAGCAGCGTCCGACAGGGGAACTATGGCTACACCTTC	TRBV7-2	TRBJ1-2	NA	TRBD1
CASSVTGRDTEAFF	TGTGCCAGCTCAGTTACCGGGAGGGACACTGAAGCTTTCTTT	TRBV18	TRBJ1-1	few	NA
CASSPRGLGSGNTIYF	TGTGCCAGCTCACCAAGGGGGCTTGGGTCTGGAAACACCATATATTTT	TRBV18	TRBJ1-3	NA	TRBD1
CASSSTGLIQGRETQYF	TGTGCCAGCAGCTCCACGGGGTTGATACAGGGTAGAGAGACCCAGTACTTC	TRBV2	TRBJ2-5	few	NA
CASSPIFEAGGRETQYF	TGTGCCAGCAGCCCTATCTTTGAAGCGGGAGGTAGAGAGACCCAGTACTTC	TRBV11-2	TRBJ2-5	NA	TRBD2
CASSRRGAGPWAQYF	TGTGCCAGCAGTCGACGTGGAGCCGGCCCGTGGGCCCAGTACTTC	TRBV28	TRBJ2-5	NA	NA